This T cell receptor (beta chain) was documented in a study of CD4 T cells in relation to SARS-CoV-2 and coronaviruses. Study at large: TCR beta CDR3s were sequenced after approximately nine-day antigen culture of PBMCs.

The CDR3 is 14 amino acids. The V end was cut by 5 bases, the J end by 2 bases, with 12 bases between. Germline V CDR1 and CDR2: SGHVS, FQNEAQ. This clone occurred a few times. The target antigen is unknown. Data came from immunoSEQ multiplex PCR; TCRdb stores just in-frame clones and leaves some out. The sample has approximately 41,000 clones, around four fifths seen once. Sequenced sample: memory CD4+ T cells from PBMCs, cultured in vitro. The clonotype comes from an adult with COVID-19. The chain combines TRBV7-8 with TRBJ2-5; D assignment may be TRBD1 or TRBD2 (6 bases each). CDR3 sequence: CASSRGGNQETQYF. The DNA for the CDR3 is TGTGCCAGCAGCCGAGGGGGGAATCAAGAGACCCAGTACTTC.